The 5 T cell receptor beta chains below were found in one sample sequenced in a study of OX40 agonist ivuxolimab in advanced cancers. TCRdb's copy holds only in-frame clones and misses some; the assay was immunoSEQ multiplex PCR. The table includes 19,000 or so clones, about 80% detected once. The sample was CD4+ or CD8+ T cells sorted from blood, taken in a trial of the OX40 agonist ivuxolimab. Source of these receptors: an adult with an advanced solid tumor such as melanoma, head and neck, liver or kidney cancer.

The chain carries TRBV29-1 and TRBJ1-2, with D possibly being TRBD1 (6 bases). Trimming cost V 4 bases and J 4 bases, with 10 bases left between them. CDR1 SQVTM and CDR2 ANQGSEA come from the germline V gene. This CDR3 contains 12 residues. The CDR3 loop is CSVVRGGYGYTF. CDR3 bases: TGCAGCGTTGTGAGGGGGGGCTATGGCTACACCTTC.

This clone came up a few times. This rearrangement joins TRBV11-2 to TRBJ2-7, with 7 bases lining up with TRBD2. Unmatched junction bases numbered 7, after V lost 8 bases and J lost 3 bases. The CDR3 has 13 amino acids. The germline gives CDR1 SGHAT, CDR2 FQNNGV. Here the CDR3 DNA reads TGTGCCAGCTTGGGGGGGGAGGTCTACGAGCAGTACTTC. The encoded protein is CASLGGEVYEQYF.

CDR3 protein: CASSYSTAGANVLTF. Here the CDR3 DNA reads TGTGCCAGCAGCTATTCGACAGCTGGGGCCAACGTCCTGACTTTC. This chain links TRBV5-6 with TRBJ2-6, with D possibly TRBD1 on 5 matching bases. The germline V and J ends were trimmed by 3 bases and 2 bases, with 9 bases remaining between them. Germline V gene sequence: CDR1 SGHDT, CDR2 YYEEEE. CDR3 length: 15 residues. Drawing the rest from reference TRBV5-6 and TRBJ2-6, the complete variable domain is DAGVTQSPTHLIKTRGQQVTLRCSPKSGHDTVSWYQQALGQGPQFIFQYYEEEERQRGNFPDRFSGHQFPNYSSELNVNALLLGDSALYLCASSYSTAGANVLTFGAGSRLTVL.

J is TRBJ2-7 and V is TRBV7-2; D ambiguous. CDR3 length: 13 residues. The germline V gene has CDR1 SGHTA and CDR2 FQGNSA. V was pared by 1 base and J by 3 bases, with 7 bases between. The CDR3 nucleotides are TGTGCCAGCAGCTTAGGGCCGGACTACGAGCAGTACTTC. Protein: CASSLGPDYEQYF.

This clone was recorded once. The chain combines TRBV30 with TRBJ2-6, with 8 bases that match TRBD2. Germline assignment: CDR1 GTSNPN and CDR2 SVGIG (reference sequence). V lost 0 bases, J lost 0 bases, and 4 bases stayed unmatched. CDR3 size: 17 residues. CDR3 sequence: CAWSVLAAFSGANVLTF. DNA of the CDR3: TGTGCCTGGAGTGTACTAGCGGCTTTCTCTGGGGCCAACGTCCTGACTTTC.